The TCR beta chain described here comes from a study of STAT5B mutations in CD4+ large granular lymphocyte leukemia. About the research overall: Healthy donors showed HLA-associated enrichment of the CDR3 'QG' motif. Study-level points and caveats: Top patient clones used TRBV06 genes more often: 8/27 versus 2/35 in controls. Patient CD4-sorted repertoires stayed more clonal than healthy ones after leukemic-clone removal.

Per the study methods: The detection floor for productive clonotype frequency was 2.59 x 10-5. TCRdb's table, derived via immunoSEQ multiplex PCR, lists solely in-frame clones and lacks some. Clone size and the V and J calls come from that table; the DNA yielded D and trimming. The sample lists approximately 27,000 clones; under 90% were seen once. Germline loops: CDR1 SGHKS, CDR2 YYEKEE (reference sequence). This CDR3 has 16 amino acids. V was pared by 0 bases and J by 1 base, with 4 bases of the junction left unmatched. To note about this clone: The antigen is not known.

The chain has TRBV5-5 and TRBJ2-1; TRBD1 aligns across 7 bases. The TCR comes from a human donor in good health. The source material was CD4+ T cells from blood buffy coats. The CDR3 sequence: CASSLEGGVSYNEQFF. CDR3 in DNA: TGTGCCAGCAGCTTGGAAGGGGGCGTTTCCTACAATGAGCAGTTCTTC.